This TCR beta chain was found in a study of cytomegalovirus exposure and HLA in healthy donors. Study observations and caveats: Most TCR sequences proved rare, with some public TCRs found in many donors.

To note about this clone: Its target is not known.

PCR amplification relied on 60 Vbeta primers (plus 13 Jbeta primers). The protocol was immunoSEQ multiplex PCR, while the TCRdb copy is restricted to in-frame clones and leaves out a portion. The listing contains 65,000 to 85,000 clones. The CDR3 covers 17 residues. Germline lookup yields CDR1 GTSNPN and CDR2 SVGIG (reference sequence). V shed 3 bases and J 0 bases; nucleotides not matched to a gene: 13. This TCR was sampled from a female donor in good health and CMV-seropositive. The chain is built from TRBV30 and TRBJ1-1; 7 bases agree with TRBD1. Sequenced material: PBMCs. DNA of the CDR3: TGTGCCTGGAGGGACAGGACGAGAGGTTGGATGAACACTGAAGCTTTCTTT. Translation gives CAWRDRTRGWMNTEAFF.